This TCR beta chain was identified during a study of shared clonotypes between healthy human individuals. This clone was seen just once. As yet, its antigen is unknown. Naive-designated CD8 cells lacked CD45RO, were positively enriched for CCR7, and omitted terminally differentiated effector memory CD45RA+ cells. Participating donors were healthy, HIV-negative adults free of recent acute infections or vaccinations. V shed 0 bases, J shed 4 bases, and the junction held 6 bases outside the gene matches. The CDR3 loop spans 15 amino acids. The germline gives CDR1 SGDLS, CDR2 YYNGEE. General observations from the study: Incomplete sequencing of sorted subsets was indicated by rarefaction despite large depth.

Using immunoSEQ multiplex PCR, the repertoire was profiled, and TCRdb retains in-frame clones only, with some absent. The repertoire holds about 600,000 clones, with nearly 97% as singletons. The material sequenced was naive CD8+ T cells sorted from blood. The source is a woman in her twenties or thirties in good health. The chain has TRBV9 and TRBJ1-2, with TRBD1 matching over 7 bases. The CDR3 DNA reads as TGTGCCAGCAGCGTAGCTGGGACAGCTACCTATGGCTACACCTTC. Its translation: CASSVAGTATYGYTF.